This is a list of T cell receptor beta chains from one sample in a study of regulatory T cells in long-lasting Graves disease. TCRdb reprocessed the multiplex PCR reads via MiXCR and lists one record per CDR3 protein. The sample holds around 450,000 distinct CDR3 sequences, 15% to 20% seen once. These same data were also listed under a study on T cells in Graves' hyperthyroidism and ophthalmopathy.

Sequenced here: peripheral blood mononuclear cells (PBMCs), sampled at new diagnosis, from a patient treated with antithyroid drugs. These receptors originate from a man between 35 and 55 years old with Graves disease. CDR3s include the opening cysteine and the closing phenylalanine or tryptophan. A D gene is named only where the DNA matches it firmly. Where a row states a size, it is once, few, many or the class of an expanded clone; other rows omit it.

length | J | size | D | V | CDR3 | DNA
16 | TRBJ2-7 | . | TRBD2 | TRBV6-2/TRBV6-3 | CASSPRLAGGPYEQYF | TGTGCCAGCAGTCCCCGACTAGCGGGAGGACCCTACGAGCAGTACTTC
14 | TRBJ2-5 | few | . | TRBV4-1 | CASSPQLDSKTQYF | TGCGCCAGCAGCCCCCAATTGGATAGTAAGACCCAGTACTTC
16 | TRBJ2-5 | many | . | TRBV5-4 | CASSFRLPGTAETQYF | TGTGCCAGCAGCTTTCGGCTTCCAGGGACCGCGGAGACCCAGTACTTC
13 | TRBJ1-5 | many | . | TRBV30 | CAWGGQLNQPQHF | TGTGCCTGGGGTGGACAGCTCAATCAGCCCCAGCATTTT
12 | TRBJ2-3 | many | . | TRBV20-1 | CSARDVTDTQYF | TGCAGTGCTAGAGATGTGACAGATACGCAGTATTTT
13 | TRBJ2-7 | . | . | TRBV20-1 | CSARSGDSYEQYF | TGCAGTGCCAGGTCAGGAGACTCCTACGAGCAGTACTTC
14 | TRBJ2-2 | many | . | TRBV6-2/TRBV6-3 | CASSDGDYTGELFF | TGTGCCAGCAGTGACGGGGATTACACCGGGGAGCTGTTTTTT
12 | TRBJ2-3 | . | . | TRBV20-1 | CSARASQDTQYF | TGCAGTGCTAGGGCTAGCCAGGATACGCAGTATTTT
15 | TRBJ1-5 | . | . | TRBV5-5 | CASSLGFLDNQPQHF | TGTGCCAGCAGCTTGGGTTTTCTAGACAATCAGCCCCAGCATTTT
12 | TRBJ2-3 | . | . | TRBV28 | CASSLGENTQYF | TGTGCCAGCAGTTTGGGGGAGAATACGCAGTATTTT
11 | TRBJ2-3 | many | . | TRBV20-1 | CSARVADTQYF | TGCAGTGCTAGAGTTGCAGATACGCAGTATTTT
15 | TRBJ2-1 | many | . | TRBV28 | CASRRVGPDYNEQFF | TGTGCCAGCAGGAGAGTCGGCCCGGATTACAATGAGCAGTTCTTC
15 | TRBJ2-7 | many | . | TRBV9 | CASSPTGTGEGAQYF | TGTGCCAGCAGCCCTACTGGGACGGGGGAAGGGGCGCAGTACTTC
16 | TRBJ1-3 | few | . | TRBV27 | CASSLSLALSGNTIYF | TGTGCCAGCAGTTTATCTCTGGCCCTCTCTGGAAACACCATATATTTT
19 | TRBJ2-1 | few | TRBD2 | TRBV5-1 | CASSFSGTSGTLLYNEQFF | TGCGCCAGCAGCTTTTCCGGGACTAGCGGGACTCTTCTCTACAATGAGCAGTTCTTC
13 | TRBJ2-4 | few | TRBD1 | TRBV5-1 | CASSWGQGDIQYF | TGCGCCAGCAGCTGGGGACAGGGGGACATTCAGTACTTC
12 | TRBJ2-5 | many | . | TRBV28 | CATYGFQETQYF | TGTGCCACCTACGGCTTCCAAGAGACCCAGTACTTC
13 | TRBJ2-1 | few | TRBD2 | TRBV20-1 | CSAPGLARGEQFF | TGCAGTGCCCCGGGACTAGCGAGGGGTGAGCAGTTCTTC
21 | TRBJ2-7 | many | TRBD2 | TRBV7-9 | CASSLGGTSGSSRPSSYEQYF | TGTGCCAGCAGCTTAGGAGGGACTAGCGGGAGTTCGAGGCCCTCGTCTTACGAGCAGTACTTC
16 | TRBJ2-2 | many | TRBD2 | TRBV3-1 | CASSTGLAGNGGELFF | TGTGCCAGCAGCACCGGACTAGCGGGCAACGGCGGGGAGCTGTTTTTT
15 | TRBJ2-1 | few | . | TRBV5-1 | CASSETGGLYNEQFF | TGCGCCAGCAGCGAAACGGGCGGACTATACAATGAGCAGTTCTTC
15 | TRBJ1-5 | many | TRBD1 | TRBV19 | CASSISPGQNQPQHF | TGTGCCAGTAGTATTTCGCCGGGACAGAATCAGCCCCAGCATTTT
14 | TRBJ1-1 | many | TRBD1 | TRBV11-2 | CASSSLTGGTEAFF | TGTGCCAGCAGCTCCTTAACAGGGGGTACTGAAGCTTTCTTT
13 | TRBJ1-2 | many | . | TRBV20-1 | CSARPGANYGYTF | TGCAGTGCTAGGCCCGGGGCTAACTATGGCTACACCTTC
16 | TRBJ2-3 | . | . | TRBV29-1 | CSVDRVGVVGTDTQYF | TGCAGCGTTGACAGGGTGGGTGTTGTGGGCACAGATACGCAGTATTTT
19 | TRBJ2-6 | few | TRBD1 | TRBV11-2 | CASSSNGQGNFAGANVLTF | TGTGCCAGCAGCTCCAATGGACAGGGAAACTTCGCTGGGGCCAACGTCCTGACTTTC
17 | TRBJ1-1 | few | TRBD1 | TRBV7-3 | CASSLWGGQGARTEAFF | TGTGCCAGCAGCTTATGGGGGGGACAGGGGGCTCGCACTGAAGCTTTCTTT
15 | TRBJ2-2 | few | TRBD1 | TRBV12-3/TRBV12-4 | CASRAGQGPTGELFF | TGTGCCAGCAGAGCGGGACAGGGGCCCACCGGGGAGCTGTTTTTT
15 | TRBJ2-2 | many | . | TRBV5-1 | CASSLTVRDTGELFF | TGCGCCAGCAGCTTGACAGTAAGGGACACCGGGGAGCTGTTTTTT
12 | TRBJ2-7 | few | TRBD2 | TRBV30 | CAWSRGGGEQYF | TGTGCCTGGAGTCGGGGGGGAGGCGAGCAGTACTTC
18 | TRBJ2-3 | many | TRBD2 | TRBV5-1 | CASSSGEGARTSTDTQYF | TGCGCCAGCAGCTCCGGGGAGGGAGCGAGAACTAGCACAGATACGCAGTATTTT
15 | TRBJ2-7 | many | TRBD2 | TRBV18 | CASSSYGGSSYEQYF | TGTGCCAGCTCCTCTTATGGCGGGAGCTCCTACGAGCAGTACTTC
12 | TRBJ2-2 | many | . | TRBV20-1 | CSARGQPGELFF | TGCAGTGCTAGAGGACAGCCCGGGGAGCTGTTTTTT
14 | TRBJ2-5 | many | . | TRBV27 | CASSLTEAGRTQYF | TGTGCCAGCAGTTTGACGGAAGCCGGAAGAACCCAGTACTTC
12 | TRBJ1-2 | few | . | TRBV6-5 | CASSYRGYGYTF | TGTGCCAGCAGTTACAGGGGCTATGGCTACACCTTC
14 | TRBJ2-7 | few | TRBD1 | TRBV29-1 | CSVVQRTGVYEQYF | TGCAGCGTTGTTCAGCGGACAGGGGTATACGAGCAGTACTTC
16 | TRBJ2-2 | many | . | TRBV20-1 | CSARDPKAGNTGELFF | TGCAGTGCTAGAGATCCGAAGGCAGGGAACACCGGGGAGCTGTTTTTT
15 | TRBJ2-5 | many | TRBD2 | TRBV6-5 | CASSYSTSEQGTQYF | TGTGCCAGCAGTTACTCGACTAGCGAGCAGGGGACCCAGTACTTC
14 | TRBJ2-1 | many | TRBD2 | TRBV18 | CASSPLAGANEQFF | TGTGCCAGCTCCCCCCTAGCGGGAGCCAATGAGCAGTTCTTC
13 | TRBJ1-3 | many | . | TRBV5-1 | CASRQHTGNTIYF | TGCGCCAGCCGGCAACATACCGGAAACACCATATATTTT
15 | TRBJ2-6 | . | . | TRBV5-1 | CASSDPGYGANVLTF | TGCGCCAGCAGCGATCCAGGGTATGGGGCCAACGTCCTGACTTTC
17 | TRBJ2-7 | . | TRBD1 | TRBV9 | CASSVADGDRGPYEQYF | TGTGCCAGCAGCGTCGCGGACGGGGACAGGGGTCCCTACGAGCAGTACTTC
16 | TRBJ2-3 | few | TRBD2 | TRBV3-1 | CASSRWEAGSTDTQYF | TGTGCCAGCAGCCGATGGGAAGCGGGGAGCACAGATACGCAGTATTTT
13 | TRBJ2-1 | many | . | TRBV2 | CASNNRVFNEQFF | TGTGCCAGCAATAACAGGGTTTTCAATGAGCAGTTCTTC
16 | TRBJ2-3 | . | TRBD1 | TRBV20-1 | CSARYGTGGYTDTQYF | TGCAGTGCTAGATACGGGACAGGAGGTTACACAGATACGCAGTATTTT
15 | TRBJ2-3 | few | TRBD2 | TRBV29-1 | CSAEGVGGPSDTQYF | TGCAGCGCCGAGGGCGTGGGAGGGCCTTCGGATACGCAGTATTTT
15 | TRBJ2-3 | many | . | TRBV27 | CASRRNPTPVDTQYF | TGTGCCAGCAGACGGAACCCGACCCCGGTAGATACGCAGTATTTT
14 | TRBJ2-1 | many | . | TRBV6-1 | CASSRAGTRNEQFF | TGTGCCAGCAGTCGCGCCGGGACTCGGAATGAGCAGTTCTTC
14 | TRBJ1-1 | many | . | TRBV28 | CASRRTGKNTEAFF | TGTGCCAGCAGGCGTACAGGGAAGAACACTGAAGCTTTCTTT
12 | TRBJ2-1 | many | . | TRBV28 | CASSSSSNEQFF | TGTGCCAGCAGTTCTAGCTCCAATGAGCAGTTCTTC
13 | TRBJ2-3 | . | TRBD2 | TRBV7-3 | CASSPQTSNTQYF | TGTGCCAGCAGCCCCCAGACTAGCAATACGCAGTATTTT
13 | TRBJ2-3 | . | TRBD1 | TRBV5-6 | CASSPGTDYTQYF | TGTGCCAGCAGCCCCGGGACAGATTATACGCAGTATTTT
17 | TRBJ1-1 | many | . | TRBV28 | CASSLVEKQRMNTEAFF | TGTGCCAGCAGTTTGGTAGAAAAACAGCGGATGAACACTGAAGCTTTCTTT